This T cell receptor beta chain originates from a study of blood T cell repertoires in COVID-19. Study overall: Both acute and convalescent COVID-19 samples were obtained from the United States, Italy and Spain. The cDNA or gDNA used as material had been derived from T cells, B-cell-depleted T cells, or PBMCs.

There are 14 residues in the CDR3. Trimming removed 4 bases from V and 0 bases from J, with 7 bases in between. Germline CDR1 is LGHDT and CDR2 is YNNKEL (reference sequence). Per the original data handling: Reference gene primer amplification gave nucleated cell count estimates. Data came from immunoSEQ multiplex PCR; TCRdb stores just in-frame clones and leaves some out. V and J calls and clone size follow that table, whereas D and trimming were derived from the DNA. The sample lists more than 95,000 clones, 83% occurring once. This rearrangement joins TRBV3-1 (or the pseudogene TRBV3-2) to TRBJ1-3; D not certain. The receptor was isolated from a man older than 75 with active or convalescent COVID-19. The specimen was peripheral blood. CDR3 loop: CASSPYISGNTIYF. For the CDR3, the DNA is TGTGCCAGCAGCCCTTATATCTCTGGAAACACCATATATTTT.